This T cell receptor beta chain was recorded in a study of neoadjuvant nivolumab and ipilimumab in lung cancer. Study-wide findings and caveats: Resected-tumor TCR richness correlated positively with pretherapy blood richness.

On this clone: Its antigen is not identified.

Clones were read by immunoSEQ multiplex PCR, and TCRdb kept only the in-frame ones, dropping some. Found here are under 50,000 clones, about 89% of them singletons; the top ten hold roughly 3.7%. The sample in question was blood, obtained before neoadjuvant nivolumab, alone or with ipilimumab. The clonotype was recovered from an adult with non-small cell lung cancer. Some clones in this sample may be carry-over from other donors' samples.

CDR3 amino acids: CASTKTPLGSTDTQYF. CDR3 DNA sequence: TGTGCCAGCACCAAGACTCCCCTAGGTAGCACAGATACGCAGTATTTT. This chain uses TRBV9 with TRBJ2-3; no reliable D call. The V end was cut by 6 bases, the J end by 0 bases, with 17 bases between. CDR1 is SGDLS and CDR2 is YYNGEE in the germline V gene. CDR3 length equals 16 residues.